Following are 30 T cell receptor beta chains from one sample sequenced in a study of beta chain features in type 1 diabetes. Expressed TCRB transcripts were sequenced because the isolated RNA had all been reverse transcribed beforehand. TCRdb keeps only in-frame clones here, not all; method: immunoSEQ multiplex PCR. The sample has over 700,000 clones, 17% seen once. Sequencing was performed on naive CD4+ T cells from blood. All receptors derive from a woman younger than 35 in good health.

This clone was seen a handful of times. This chain uses TRBV28 with TRBJ2-1; unclear D gene. This CDR3 spans 15 amino acids. The V end was cut by 7 bases, the J end by 1 base, with 14 bases between. Germline assignment: CDR1 MDHEN and CDR2 SYDVKM. DNA of the CDR3: TGTGCCAGCACCCCGCTAGTAGGTTCCTACAATGAGCAGTTCTTC. It translates to CASTPLVGSYNEQFF.

The V and J genes are TRBV7-8 and TRBJ1-2; TRBD1 agrees at 9 bases. J was trimmed by 4 bases and V by 5 bases; bases with no gene match: 5. This CDR3 has 14 residues. Germline V gives CDR1 SGHVS, CDR2 FQNEAQ. The CDR3 nucleotides are TGTGCCAGCAGCCCTACAGGGGGCTCCTATGGCTACACCTTC. Its translation: CASSPTGGSYGYTF.

J is TRBJ2-7 and V is TRBV4-2; the D gene is possibly TRBD2 (6 bases). Germline V gene sequence: CDR1 LGHNA, CDR2 YNFKEQ. V lost 4 bases and J 0 bases, leaving 19 bases between the germline ends. CDR3 length: 17 amino acids. In DNA, the CDR3 is TGTGCCAGCAGCCGGACCCTAGCGACCGATAGCTCCTACGAGCAGTACTTC. Amino acid sequence: CASSRTLATDSSYEQYF.

This clone was seen a few times. This sequence joins TRBV29-1 and TRBJ2-5; no clear D gene. TRBJ2-7 matches the DNA end more closely, so the J call is doubtful. CDR1 and CDR2 from the germline V gene are SQVTM and ANQGSEA. The CDR3 is 12 amino acids. Here the CDR3 DNA reads TGCAGCGTTGAAACGGGTCTGGACGAGCAGTACTTC. Its protein is CSVETGLDEQYF.

This clone was found a few times. The gene calls are TRBV5-6 and TRBJ2-2, with 7 bases identical to TRBD1. V lost 4 bases to trimming and J lost 7 bases; unmatched junction nucleotides: 13. There are 16 residues in the CDR3. Per germline, CDR1 SGHDT and CDR2 YYEEEE. The CDR3 sequence is CASSPLGQGDSGELFF. Here the CDR3 DNA reads TGTGCCAGCAGCCCCCTGGGGCAGGGGGATAGCGGGGAGCTGTTTTTT.

The V and J genes are TRBV7-2 and TRBJ2-3, with TRBD2 as a possible D gene (5 bases). The CDR3 runs to 15 residues. Germline V gives CDR1 SGHTA, CDR2 FQGNSA. Trimming removed 2 bases from V and 4 bases from J, with 13 bases in between. CDR3 amino acids: CASSLRLAGPDTQYF. As DNA, the CDR3 is TGTGCCAGCAGCTTACGGCTAGCTGGCCCAGATACGCAGTATTTT.

There are a few counts of this clone. The rearrangement links TRBV6-6 to TRBJ1-2; D possibly corresponds to TRBD1 (6 bases). The CDR3 loop spans 13 amino acids. CDR1 and CDR2 (germline): MNHNY, SVGAGI (reference sequence). The ends were cut back, 5 bases at V and 4 bases at J, with 11 bases in the middle. The CDR3: CASSPDRIYGYTF. CDR3 coding DNA: TGTGCCAGCAGTCCCGACAGGATCTATGGCTACACCTTC.

This clone was seen more than once but under ten times. The gene calls are TRBV7-9 and TRBJ1-1; unclear D gene. The ends were cut back, 8 bases at V and 3 bases at J, with 13 bases in the middle. The CDR3 extends over 13 amino acids. Germline-derived CDR1 and CDR2 are SEHNR and FQNEAQ (reference sequence). The CDR3 sequence: CASQYTVDTEAFF. CDR3 DNA sequence: TGTGCCAGCCAGTATACAGTTGACACTGAAGCTTTCTTT.

In this sample, this clone turned up a few times. V usage is TRBV15 and J usage is TRBJ1-1; D unclear. The V gene's germline CDR1 is LNHNV and CDR2 YYDKDF (reference sequence). Trimming removed 5 bases from V and 11 bases from J, with 24 bases in between. The CDR3 runs to 15 residues. As DNA, the CDR3 is TGTGCCACCAGCTTCGGTGGAGCAGGCCAGGCCCTTGCTTTCTTT. It encodes CATSFGGAGQALAFF. Filled out from reference TRBV15 and TRBJ1-1, the complete variable domain reads DAMVIQNPRYQVTQFGKPVTLSCSQTLNHNVMYWYQQKSSQAPKLLFHYYDKDFNNEADTPDNFQSRRPNTSFCFLDIRSPGLGDTAMYLCATSFGGAGQALAFFGQGTRLTVV.

Worth noting for this clone: Other DNA sequences in the sample encode the same CDR3. V usage is TRBV7-2 and J usage is TRBJ2-1; TRBD2 matches 8 bases. The CDR3 is 15 residues long. V was pared by 1 base and J by 4 bases, with 3 bases of the junction left unmatched. Germline loops: CDR1 SGHTA, CDR2 FQGNSA. The CDR3: CASSLVGGGYNEQFF. The CDR3 region has the DNA TGTGCCAGCAGCTTAGTGGGCGGGGGGTACAATGAGCAGTTCTTC.

The sample holds a few counts of this clone. The rearrangement uses TRBV7-9 and TRBJ1-2, with TRBD1 as a possible D gene (6 bases). The CDR3 is made up of 15 amino acids. CDR1 SEHNR and CDR2 FQNEAQ come from the germline V gene (reference sequence). V lost 4 bases to trimming and J lost 6 bases, with 18 bases between them. The DNA for the CDR3 is TGTGCCAGCAGCTCAGAACAGGGCCGGACTAATGGCTACACCTTC. Protein sequence: CASSSEQGRTNGYTF.

The V and J genes are TRBV13 and TRBJ2-2; unclear D gene. The CDR3 totals 16 residues. CDR1 is PRHDT, CDR2 FYEKMQ, per germline (reference sequence). Trimming took 6 bases from V and 0 from J, leaving 14 bases between them. The CDR3 loop reads CASRRFTATNTGELFF. The CDR3 coding sequence is TGTGCCAGCAGAAGATTCACAGCGACGAACACCGGGGAGCTGTTTTTT. Full variable domain (rest looked up from reference TRBV13 and TRBJ2-2): AAGVIQSPRHLIKEKRETATLKCYPIPRHDTVYWYQQGPGQDPQFLISFYEKMQSDKGSIPDRFSAQQFSDYHSELNMSSLELGDSALYFCASRRFTATNTGELFFGEGSRLTVL.

This clone has a handful of counts. This clone may be a read error of a much larger clone one base away. The chain has TRBV6-6 and TRBJ2-5, with D uncertain. The CDR3 runs to 11 residues. Per the germline V gene, CDR1 is MNHNY and CDR2 is SVGAGI (reference sequence). The V end lost 6 bases, the J end lost 1 base, and 3 bases lay between the germline ends. CDR3 residues: CASRSQETQYF. The DNA of the CDR3 is TGTGCCAGCAGGTCCCAAGAGACCCAGTACTTC.

CDR3 amino acids: CASSLTAESSRYEQYF. The CDR3 DNA reads as TGTGCCAGCAGCTTAACGGCCGAGAGCTCGCGGTACGAGCAGTACTTC. This chain links TRBV7-3 with TRBJ2-7; D gene ambiguous. V gave up 0 bases and J gave up 4 bases, with 16 bases separating them. Germline V gene sequence: CDR1 SGHTA, CDR2 FQGTGA. The CDR3 length is 16 residues.

CDR3 residues: CASSLRGFLVNTF. DNA for the CDR3: TGTGCCAGCAGCTTAAGAGGATTTTTGGTCAACACCTTC. This chain uses TRBV5-6 with TRBJ1-2; D ambiguous. Trimming took 2 bases from V and 12 from J, leaving 17 bases between them. Germline CDR1 is SGHDT and CDR2 is YYEEEE. This CDR3 spans 13 amino acids.

This clone was detected a few times. This sequence joins TRBV7-2 and TRBJ2-7; possibly TRBD1 for D (5 bases). Germline V gene lookup returns CDR1 SGHTA and CDR2 FQGNSA. Between the trimmed V and J ends, which lost 2 bases and 3 bases, there was a span of 8 bases. This CDR3 region has 13 residues. The CDR3 spells CASSLTRGYEQYF. DNA of the CDR3: TGTGCCAGCAGCTTAACAAGGGGCTACGAGCAGTACTTC. The full variable domain, its missing parts supplied by reference TRBV7-2 and TRBJ2-7, is GAGVSQSPSNKVTEKGKDVELRCDPISGHTALYWYRQSLGQGLEFLIYFQGNSAPDKSGLPSDRFSAERTGGSVSTLTIQRTQQEDSAVYLCASSLTRGYEQYFGPGTRLTVT.

This rearrangement joins TRBV7-9 to TRBJ2-7, with D unresolved. CDR1 SEHNR and CDR2 FQNEAQ come from the germline V gene (reference sequence). Trimming shortened V by 1 base and J by 6 bases, and 10 bases separated the two germline ends. The CDR3 is made up of 13 amino acids. The CDR3 region has the DNA TGTGCCAGCAGCTTAGGGATCTTGGGCGAGCAGTACTTC. Translated: CASSLGILGEQYF.

This clone was observed a handful of times. The chain couples TRBV29-1 to TRBJ1-1, with no clear D. V shed 7 bases and J shed 1 base, with 13 bases lying between them. From germline, CDR1 is SQVTM and CDR2 ANQGSEA. The CDR3 spans 13 residues. The CDR3 sequence: CSACTWANTEAFF. The DNA for the CDR3 is TGCAGCGCATGCACTTGGGCGAACACTGAAGCTTTCTTT.

V usage is TRBV7-2 and J usage is TRBJ2-7; the match to TRBD2 covers 15 bases. The J segment lost 3 bases and the V segment lost 5 bases, leaving 5 bases of the junction unmatched. The CDR3 totals 16 residues. Germline loops: CDR1 SGHTA, CDR2 FQGNSA. The DNA of the CDR3 is TGTGCCAGCAGCCCGGGACTAGCGGGAGGAATCTACGAGCAGTACTTC. It specifies CASSPGLAGGIYEQYF.

In DNA form, the CDR3 reads TGTGCCAGCAGCGCCCAGGGACTCCAGAGCTCCTACGAGCAGTACTTC. This codes for CASSAQGLQSSYEQYF. The chain uses TRBV7-2 and TRBJ2-7; a possible D gene is TRBD2 (6 bases). Trimming removed 5 bases at V and 0 bases at J, with 17 bases between. Germline assignment: CDR1 SGHTA and CDR2 FQGNSA. CDR3 length: 16 residues.

The sample holds a few counts of this clone. The chain is built from TRBV7-9 and TRBJ1-4; possibly TRBD1 for D (5 bases). This CDR3 is 14 amino acids long. The V gene's germline CDR1 is SEHNR and CDR2 FQNEAQ (reference sequence). Trimming removed 3 bases at V and 4 bases at J, with 9 bases between. The CDR3 DNA is TGTGCCAGCAGCTTGGGACCGAGTAATGAAAAACTGTTTTTT. This encodes CASSLGPSNEKLFF.

The chain combines TRBV6-5 with TRBJ2-2; D not resolved. The germline CDR1 and CDR2 sequences are MNHEY and SVGAGI. The ends were cut back, 7 bases at V and 3 bases at J, with 9 bases in the middle. The CDR3 loop spans 13 amino acids. The CDR3 region is CASMRTYTGELFF. The CDR3 DNA sequence: TGTGCCAGCATGCGTACATACACCGGGGAGCTGTTTTTT.

This clone appeared a few times. V usage is TRBV5-6 and J usage is TRBJ2-5, with 7 bases matching TRBD1. This CDR3 region has 15 residues. V dropped 4 bases and J dropped 4; count of bases not matched to a gene: 10. CDR1 is SGHDT and CDR2 is YYEEEE in the germline V gene. CDR3 residues: CASSPTGALRETQYF. DNA for the CDR3: TGTGCCAGCAGCCCCACAGGGGCCTTGAGAGAGACCCAGTACTTC.

This chain joins TRBV2 and TRBJ2-1; the match to TRBD2 covers 13 bases. The V gene end was trimmed by 6 bases and the J gene end by 15 bases; junction bases not matched to a gene: 11. The germline gives CDR1 SNHLY, CDR2 FYNNEI. The CDR3 runs to 14 residues. The CDR3 here is CASRATGLAGLWFF. The CDR3 region has the DNA TGTGCCAGCAGGGCGACGGGACTAGCGGGACTGTGGTTCTTC.

This rearrangement joins TRBV18 to TRBJ2-3; 12 nucleotides align to TRBD2. J lost 9 bases, V lost 5 bases, and 9 bases had no gene match. The germline CDR1 and CDR2 sequences are KGHSH and LQKENI. The CDR3 totals 15 residues. CDR3 sequence reads: CASSISRTSGTTQYF. Written as DNA, the CDR3 is TGTGCCAGCTCAATCTCGCGGACTAGCGGGACCACGCAGTATTTT.

This clone was found a few times. The rearrangement links TRBV5-1 to TRBJ2-1; D is unresolved. This CDR3 has 13 amino acids. Germline V gene data show CDR1 as SGHRS and CDR2 as YFSETQ. V was shortened by 3 bases and J by 4 bases, with 8 bases between the two germline ends. In nucleotides, the CDR3 is TGCGCCAGCAGCTCTACAGTGTACAATGAGCAGTTCTTC. This codes for CASSSTVYNEQFF.

The chain couples TRBV11-2 to TRBJ2-1, with a possible D match to TRBD2 (6 bases). Trimming cost V 5 bases and J 7 bases, with 24 bases left between them. The CDR3 sequence is 17 residues long. Germline V gives CDR1 SGHAT, CDR2 FQNNGV. CDR3 residues: CASSTLTGPRGWNEQFF. In nucleotides, the CDR3 is TGTGCCAGCAGCACACTAACCGGGCCTCGGGGGTGGAATGAGCAGTTCTTC.

About this clone itself: One end of the junction is discordant with germline, which a read error may explain. This chain links TRBV13 with TRBJ1-1, with 7 positions matching TRBD1. The germline V gene encodes CDR1 PRHDT and CDR2 FYEKMQ (reference sequence). The CDR3 consists of 11 residues. The CDR3 loop reads CASSFDREASF. For the CDR3, the DNA is TGTGCCAGCAGCTTCGACAGGGAAGCTTCCTTT.

This chain uses TRBV11-2 with TRBJ2-3, with TRBD1 matching over 8 bases. The germline V gene has CDR1 SGHAT and CDR2 FQNNGV. The CDR3 contains 14 residues. V was clipped by 5 bases and J by 4 bases; unmatched bases: 5. CDR3 in amino acids: CASSPQGAADTQYF. The CDR3 DNA sequence: TGTGCCAGCAGCCCGCAGGGGGCGGCAGATACGCAGTATTTT.

This clone came up a few times. The V gene is TRBV7-2, the J gene TRBJ1-5; weak D call: TRBD1 (5 bases). V was shortened by 3 bases and J by 7 bases, with 16 bases between the two germline ends. CDR3 size: 15 residues. CDR1 SGHTA and CDR2 FQGNSA come from the germline V gene. The CDR3 spells CASSFQGRAPQPQHF. The CDR3 DNA reads as TGTGCCAGCAGCTTTCAAGGCAGGGCCCCCCAGCCCCAGCATTTT.